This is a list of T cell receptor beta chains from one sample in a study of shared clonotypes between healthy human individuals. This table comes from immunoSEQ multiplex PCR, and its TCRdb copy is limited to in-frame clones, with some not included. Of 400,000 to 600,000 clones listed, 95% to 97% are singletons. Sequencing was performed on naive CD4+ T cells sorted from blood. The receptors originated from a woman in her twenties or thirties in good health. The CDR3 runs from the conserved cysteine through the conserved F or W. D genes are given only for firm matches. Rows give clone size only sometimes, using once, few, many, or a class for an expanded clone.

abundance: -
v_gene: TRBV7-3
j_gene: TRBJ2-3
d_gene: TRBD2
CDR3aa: CASSLWVGGSTDTQYF
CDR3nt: TGTGCCAGCAGCTTATGGGTGGGAGGGAGCACAGATACGCAGTATTTT

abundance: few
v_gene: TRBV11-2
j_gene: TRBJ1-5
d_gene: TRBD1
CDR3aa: CASSLQGGNQPQHF
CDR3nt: TGTGCCAGCAGCTTACAGGGGGGCAATCAGCCCCAGCATTTT

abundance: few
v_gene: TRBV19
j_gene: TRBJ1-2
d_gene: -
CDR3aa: CASSDVGEHYGYTF
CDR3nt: TGTGCCAGTAGTGACGTAGGAGAGCACTATGGCTACACCTTC

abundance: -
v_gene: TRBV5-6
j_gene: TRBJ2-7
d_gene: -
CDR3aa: CASSRDSPYEQYF
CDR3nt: TGTGCCAGCAGCCGCGACAGCCCCTACGAGCAGTACTTC

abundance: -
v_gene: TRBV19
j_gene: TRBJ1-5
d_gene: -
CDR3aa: CASIDNPRGQPQHF
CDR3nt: TGTGCCAGTATCGATAACCCTCGTGGTCAGCCCCAGCATTTT

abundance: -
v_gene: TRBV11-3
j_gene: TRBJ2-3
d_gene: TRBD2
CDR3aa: CASSSGLGGLGGDTQYF
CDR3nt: TGTGCCAGCAGCTCTGGGTTGGGGGGACTAGGTGGAGATACGCAGTATTTT

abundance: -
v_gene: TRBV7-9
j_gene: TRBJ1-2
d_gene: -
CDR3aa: CASSLRGGSGYTF
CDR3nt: TGTGCCAGCAGCTTAAGGGGGGGCTCAGGCTACACCTTC

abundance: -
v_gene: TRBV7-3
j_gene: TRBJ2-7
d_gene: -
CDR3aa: CASSWMTGGVYEQYF
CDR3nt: TGTGCCAGCAGCTGGATGACAGGTGGGGTCTACGAGCAGTACTTC

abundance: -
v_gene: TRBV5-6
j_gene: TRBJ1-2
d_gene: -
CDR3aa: CASSLEGARGYTF
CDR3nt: TGTGCCAGCAGCTTGGAAGGGGCAAGAGGCTACACCTTC

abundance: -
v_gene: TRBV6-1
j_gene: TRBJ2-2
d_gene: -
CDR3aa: CASSGVNTGELFF
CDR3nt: TGTGCCAGCAGTGGAGTGAACACCGGGGAGCTGTTTTTT

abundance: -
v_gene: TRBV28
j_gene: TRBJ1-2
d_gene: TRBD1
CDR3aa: CASSSRTGGFGYTF
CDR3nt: TGTGCCAGCAGTTCCCGGACAGGGGGCTTTGGCTACACCTTC

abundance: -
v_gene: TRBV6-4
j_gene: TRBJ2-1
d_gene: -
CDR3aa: CASSVGGMPYNEQFF
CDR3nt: TGTGCCAGCAGTGTAGGCGGGATGCCTTACAATGAGCAGTTCTTC

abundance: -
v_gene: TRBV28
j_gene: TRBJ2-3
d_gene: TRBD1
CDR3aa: CASSRDSRTDTQYF
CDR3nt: TGTGCCAGCAGCCGGGACAGCCGCACAGATACGCAGTATTTT

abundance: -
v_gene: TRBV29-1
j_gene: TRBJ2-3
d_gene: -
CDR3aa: CSVGTGTDTQYF
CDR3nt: TGCAGCGTTGGGACTGGGACAGATACGCAGTATTTT

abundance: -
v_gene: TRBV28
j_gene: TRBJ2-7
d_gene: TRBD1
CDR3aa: CACNTRGTGGFGEQYF
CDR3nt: TGTGCCTGCAATACCCGGGGGACAGGGGGATTCGGCGAGCAGTACTTC

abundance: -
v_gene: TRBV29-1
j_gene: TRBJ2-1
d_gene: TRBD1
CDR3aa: CSVVGQGGAEEQFF
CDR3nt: TGCAGCGTCGTCGGACAGGGGGGGGCTGAGGAGCAGTTCTTC